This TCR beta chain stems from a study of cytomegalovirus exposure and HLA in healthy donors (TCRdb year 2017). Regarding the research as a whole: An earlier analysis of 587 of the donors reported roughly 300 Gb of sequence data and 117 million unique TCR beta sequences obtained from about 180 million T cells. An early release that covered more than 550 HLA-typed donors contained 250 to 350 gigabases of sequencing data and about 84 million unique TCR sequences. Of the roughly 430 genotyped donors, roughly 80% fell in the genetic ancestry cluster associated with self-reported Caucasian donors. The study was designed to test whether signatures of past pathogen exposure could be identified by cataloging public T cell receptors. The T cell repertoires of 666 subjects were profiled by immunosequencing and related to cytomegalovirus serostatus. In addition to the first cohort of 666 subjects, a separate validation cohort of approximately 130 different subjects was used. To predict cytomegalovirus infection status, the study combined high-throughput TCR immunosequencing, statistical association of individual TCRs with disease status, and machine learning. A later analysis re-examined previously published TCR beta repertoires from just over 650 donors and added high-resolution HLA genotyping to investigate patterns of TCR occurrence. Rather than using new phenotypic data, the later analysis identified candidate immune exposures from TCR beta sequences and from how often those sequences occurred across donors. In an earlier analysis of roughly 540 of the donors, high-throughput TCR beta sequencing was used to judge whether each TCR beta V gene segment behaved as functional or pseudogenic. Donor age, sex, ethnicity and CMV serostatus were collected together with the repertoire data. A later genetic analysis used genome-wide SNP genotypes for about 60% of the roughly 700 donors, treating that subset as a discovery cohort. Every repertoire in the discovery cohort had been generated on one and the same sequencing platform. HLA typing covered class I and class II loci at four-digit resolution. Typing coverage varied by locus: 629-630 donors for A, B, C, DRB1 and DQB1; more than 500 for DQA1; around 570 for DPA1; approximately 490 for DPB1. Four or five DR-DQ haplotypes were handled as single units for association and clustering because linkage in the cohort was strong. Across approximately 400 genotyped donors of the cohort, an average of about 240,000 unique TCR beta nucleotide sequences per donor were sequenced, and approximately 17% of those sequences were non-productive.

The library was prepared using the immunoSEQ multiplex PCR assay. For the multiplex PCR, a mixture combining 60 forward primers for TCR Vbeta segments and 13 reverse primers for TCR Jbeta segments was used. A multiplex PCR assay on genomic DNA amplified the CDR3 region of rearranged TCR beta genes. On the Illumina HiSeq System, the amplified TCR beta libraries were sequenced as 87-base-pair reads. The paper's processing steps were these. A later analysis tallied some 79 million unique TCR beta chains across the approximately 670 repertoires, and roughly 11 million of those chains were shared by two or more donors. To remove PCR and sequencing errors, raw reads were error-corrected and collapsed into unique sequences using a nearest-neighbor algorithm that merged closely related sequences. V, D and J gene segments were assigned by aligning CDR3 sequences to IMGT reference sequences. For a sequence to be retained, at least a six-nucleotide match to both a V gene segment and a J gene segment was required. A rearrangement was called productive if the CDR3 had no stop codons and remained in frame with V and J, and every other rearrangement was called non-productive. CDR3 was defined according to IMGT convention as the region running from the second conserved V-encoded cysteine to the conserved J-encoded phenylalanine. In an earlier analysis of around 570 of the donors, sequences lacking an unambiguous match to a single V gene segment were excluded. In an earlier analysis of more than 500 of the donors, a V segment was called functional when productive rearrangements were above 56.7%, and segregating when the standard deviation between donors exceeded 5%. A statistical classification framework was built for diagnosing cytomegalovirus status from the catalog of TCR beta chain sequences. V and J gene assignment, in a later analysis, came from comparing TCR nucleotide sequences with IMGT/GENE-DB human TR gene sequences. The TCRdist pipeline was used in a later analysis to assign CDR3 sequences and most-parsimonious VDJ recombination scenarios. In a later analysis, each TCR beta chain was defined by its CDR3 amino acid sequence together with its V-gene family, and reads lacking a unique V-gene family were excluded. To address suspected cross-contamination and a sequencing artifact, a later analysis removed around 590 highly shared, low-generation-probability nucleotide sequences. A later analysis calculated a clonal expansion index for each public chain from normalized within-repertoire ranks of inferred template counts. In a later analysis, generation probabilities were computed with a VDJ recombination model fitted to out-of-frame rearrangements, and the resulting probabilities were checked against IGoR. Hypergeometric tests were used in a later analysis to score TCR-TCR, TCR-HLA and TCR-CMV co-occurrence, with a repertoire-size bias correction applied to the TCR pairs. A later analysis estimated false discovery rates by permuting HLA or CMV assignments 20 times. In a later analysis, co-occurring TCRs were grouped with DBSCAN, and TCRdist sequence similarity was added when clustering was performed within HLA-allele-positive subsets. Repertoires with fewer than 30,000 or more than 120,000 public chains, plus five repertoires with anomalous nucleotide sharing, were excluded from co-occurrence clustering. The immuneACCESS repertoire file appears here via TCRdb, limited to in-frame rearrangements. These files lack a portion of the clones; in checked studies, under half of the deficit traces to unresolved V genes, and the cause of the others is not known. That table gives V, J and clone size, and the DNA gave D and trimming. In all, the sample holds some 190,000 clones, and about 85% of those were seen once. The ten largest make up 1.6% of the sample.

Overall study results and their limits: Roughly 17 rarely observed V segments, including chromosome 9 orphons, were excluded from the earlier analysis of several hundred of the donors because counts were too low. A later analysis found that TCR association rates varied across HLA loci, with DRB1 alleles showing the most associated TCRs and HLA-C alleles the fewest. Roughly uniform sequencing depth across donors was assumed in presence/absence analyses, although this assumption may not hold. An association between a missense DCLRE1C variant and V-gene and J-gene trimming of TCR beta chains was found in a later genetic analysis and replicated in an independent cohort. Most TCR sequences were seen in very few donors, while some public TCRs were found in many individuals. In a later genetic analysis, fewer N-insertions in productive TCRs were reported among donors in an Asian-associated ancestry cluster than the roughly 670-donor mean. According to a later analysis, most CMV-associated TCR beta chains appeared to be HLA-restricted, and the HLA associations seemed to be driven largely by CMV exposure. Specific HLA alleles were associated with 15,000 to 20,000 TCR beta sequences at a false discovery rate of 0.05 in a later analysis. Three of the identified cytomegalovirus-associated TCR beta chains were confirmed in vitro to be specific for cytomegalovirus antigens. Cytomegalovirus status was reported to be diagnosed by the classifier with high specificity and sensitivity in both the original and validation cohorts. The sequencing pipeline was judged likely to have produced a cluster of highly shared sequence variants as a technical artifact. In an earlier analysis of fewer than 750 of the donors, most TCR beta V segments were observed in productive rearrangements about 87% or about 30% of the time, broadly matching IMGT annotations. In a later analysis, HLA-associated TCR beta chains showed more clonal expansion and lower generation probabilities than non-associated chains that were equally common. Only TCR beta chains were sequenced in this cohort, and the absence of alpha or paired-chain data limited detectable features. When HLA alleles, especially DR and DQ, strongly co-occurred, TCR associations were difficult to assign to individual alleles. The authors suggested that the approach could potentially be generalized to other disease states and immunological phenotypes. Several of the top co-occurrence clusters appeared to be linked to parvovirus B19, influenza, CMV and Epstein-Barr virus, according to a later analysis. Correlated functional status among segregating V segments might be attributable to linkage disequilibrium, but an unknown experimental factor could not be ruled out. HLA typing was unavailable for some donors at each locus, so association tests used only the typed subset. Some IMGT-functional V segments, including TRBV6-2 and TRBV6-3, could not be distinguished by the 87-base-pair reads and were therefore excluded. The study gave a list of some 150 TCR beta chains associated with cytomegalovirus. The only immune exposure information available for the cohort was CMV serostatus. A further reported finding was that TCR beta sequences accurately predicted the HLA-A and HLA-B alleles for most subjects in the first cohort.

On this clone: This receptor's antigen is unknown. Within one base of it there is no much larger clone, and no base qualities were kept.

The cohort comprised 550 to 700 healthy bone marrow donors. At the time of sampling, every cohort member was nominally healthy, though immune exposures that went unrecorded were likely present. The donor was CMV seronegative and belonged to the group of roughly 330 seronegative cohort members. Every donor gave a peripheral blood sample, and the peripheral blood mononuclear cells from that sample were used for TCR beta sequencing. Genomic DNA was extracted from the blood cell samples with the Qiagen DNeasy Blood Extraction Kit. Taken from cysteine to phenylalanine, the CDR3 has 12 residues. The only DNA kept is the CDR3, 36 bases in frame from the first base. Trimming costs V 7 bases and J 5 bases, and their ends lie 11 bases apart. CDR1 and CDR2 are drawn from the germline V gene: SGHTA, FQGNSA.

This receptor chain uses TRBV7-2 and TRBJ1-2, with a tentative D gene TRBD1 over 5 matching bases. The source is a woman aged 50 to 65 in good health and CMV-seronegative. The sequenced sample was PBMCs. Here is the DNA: TGTGCCAGCACCCCAGACAGATATGGCTACACCTTC. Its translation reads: CASTPDRYGYTF.